Listed below are T cell receptor beta chains from one sample, sequenced in a study of cytomegalovirus exposure and HLA in healthy donors. Using immunoSEQ multiplex PCR, the repertoire was profiled, and TCRdb retains in-frame clones only, with some absent. The sample includes 100,000 to 150,000 clones, roughly three quarters of them seen just once. The source material was PBMCs. Receptor source: a woman aged 25-40 years in good health and CMV-seronegative. Each CDR3 is given with its conserved first and last residue. A D gene is named only where the DNA matches it firmly. The size field is filled for only some rows; it gives once, few, many or a size class.

TRBJ1-5,TRBV19,-,few,TGTGCCAGTAGCCCGGTGAGGGTTAGCAATCAGCCCCAGCATTTT,CASSPVRVSNQPQHF
TRBJ1-1,TRBV7-6,TRBD1,once,TGTGCCAGCAGCCCATGGACAGGGGGCATCTCCAACACTGAAGCTTTCTTT,CASSPWTGGISNTEAFF
TRBJ1-1,TRBV10-3,-,-,TGTGCCATCACGAAGGGTAGGGGTATGGACACTGAAGCTTTCTTT,CAITKGRGMDTEAFF
TRBJ2-5,TRBV9,-,-,TGTGCCAGCAGCGTTCGGCCGGGGGTTGGGGAGACCCAGTACTTC,CASSVRPGVGETQYF
TRBJ2-7,TRBV7-3,-,-,TGTGCCAGCAGCTCAGGCGCGGGCGAGCAGTACTTC,CASSSGAGEQYF
TRBJ2-7,TRBV15,TRBD2,-,TGTGCCACCAGCAGAGAGGGGGGACTAGCCTACGAGCAGTACTTC,CATSREGGLAYEQYF
TRBJ1-4,TRBV11-2,-,-,TGTGCCAGCAGCAGGGGGTTCACTAATGAAAAACTGTTTTTT,CASSRGFTNEKLFF
TRBJ2-5,TRBV5-5,-,-,TGTGCCAGCAGCGTCGGGACGACAGGTGGGCTGCGAGAGACCCAGTACTTC,CASSVGTTGGLRETQYF
TRBJ1-5,TRBV27,-,few,TGTGCCAGCAGTCCCACCGGAGGAATCCAGCCCCAGCATTTT,CASSPTGGIQPQHF
TRBJ2-5,TRBV11-3,TRBD2,few,TGTGCCAGCAGCTCCCGAGGACTAGCGGGAGAAGAGACCCAGTACTTC,CASSSRGLAGEETQYF
TRBJ2-3,TRBV5-1,TRBD2,-,TGCGCCAGCAGCATCTTGGGGGGGACAGATACGCAGTATTTT,CASSILGGTDTQYF
TRBJ2-1,TRBV12-2,-,-,TGTGCAAGTCGCACAACTAGCAGCATCGTCAATGAGCAGTTCTTC,CASRTTSSIVNEQFF
TRBJ1-1,TRBV7-3,-,-,TGTGCCAGCAGCCAAACAACCACTGAAGCTTTCTTT,CASSQTTTEAFF
TRBJ2-3,TRBV29-1,-,once,TGCAGCGTTGAGTTGCGTTTCACAGATACGCAGTATTTT,CSVELRFTDTQYF
TRBJ1-1,TRBV7-9,-,-,TGTTCCAGCAGCCCGAATACAGGTATTGAAGCTTTCTTT,CSSSPNTGIEAFF
TRBJ1-1,TRBV6-6,TRBD1,-,TGTGCCAGCAGTTCCAACAGGGGGGCGGGTACTGAAGCTTTCTTT,CASSSNRGAGTEAFF
TRBJ2-7,TRBV6-5,TRBD1,-,TGTGCCAGCAGTTACTCAAGGGGGCTCCACGAGCAGTACTTC,CASSYSRGLHEQYF
TRBJ2-1,TRBV18,-,-,TGTGCCAGCTCACCTAGCGTAGAGGGCGATGAGCAGTTCTTC,CASSPSVEGDEQFF
TRBJ1-5,TRBV7-2,-,-,TGTGCCAGCAGCTTTGGACAGAATCAGCCCCAGCATTTT,CASSFGQNQPQHF
TRBJ1-2,TRBV9,-,-,TGTGCCAGCAGCGTAGGGCCAGAAACTAACTATGGCTACACCTTC,CASSVGPETNYGYTF
TRBJ2-7,TRBV5-1,-,-,TGCGCCAGCAGCTTGGGGGCAGGCCTGAGCTCCTACGAGCAGTACTTC,CASSLGAGLSSYEQYF
TRBJ1-1,TRBV30,-,-,TGTGCCTGGATTCAATACACTGAAGCTTTCTTT,CAWIQYTEAFF
TRBJ1-2,TRBV4-1,-,once,TGCGCCAGCAGCCAAGCGCCGTGGCCGGTACAGGTGGGGAATGGCTACACCTTC,CASSQAPWPVQVGNGYTF
TRBJ2-1,TRBV7-2,TRBD2,-,TGTGCCAGCAGCTTAGCAGCTAGCGGGAGGGCCAATGAGCAGTTCTTC,CASSLAASGRANEQFF
TRBJ1-2,TRBV18,-,-,TGTGCCAGCTCCCGAGATAGGTGGGGCCGCTATGGCTACACCTTC,CASSRDRWGRYGYTF
TRBJ2-5,TRBV21-1,-,-,TGTGCCAGCAGCACCTTGACTAGCGGGGCTAGAATGCAAGAGACCCAGTACTTC,CASSTLTSGARMQETQYF
TRBJ2-7,TRBV7-2,-,-,TGTGCCACGAGGATGGGGGCCCCCTACGAGCAGTACTTC,CATRMGAPYEQYF
TRBJ2-4,TRBV2,TRBD1,-,TGTGCCAGCGAGGGACAGGGCAGGGTCATTCAGTACTTC,CASEGQGRVIQYF
TRBJ1-5,TRBV2,-,once,TGTGCCAGCAGTGACGTTGGCCGTCCGCCCCAGCATTTT,CASSDVGRPPQHF
TRBJ2-1,TRBV4-2,TRBD2,few,TGTGCCAGCAGCCAAGGACTAGCGGGAGAGGAAAATGAGCAGTTCTTC,CASSQGLAGEENEQFF
TRBJ2-3,TRBV27,-,-,TGTGCCAGCCTCTTCGGAGATACGCAGTATTTT,CASLFGDTQYF
TRBJ1-2,TRBV29-1,-,-,TGCAGCGTTGCAAAACAAGAAAACTATGGCTACACCTTC,CSVAKQENYGYTF
TRBJ1-2,TRBV15,TRBD1,-,TGTGCCACCAGCAGGGGATTTGGGACAGAGGTAAATGGCTACACCTTC,CATSRGFGTEVNGYTF
TRBJ2-5,TRBV7-2,TRBD1,-,TGTGCCAGCAGCCCGGGGACAGACCAAGAGACCCAGTACTTC,CASSPGTDQETQYF
TRBJ1-2,TRBV10-1,-,-,TGCGCCAGCAGTGAGTCAGAAGGGGCAGTCGACGGCTACACCTTC,CASSESEGAVDGYTF
TRBJ1-2,TRBV11-1,TRBD1,few,TGTGCCAGCAGCGGAGGGACAGGGACCTATGGCTACACCTTC,CASSGGTGTYGYTF